The 8 T cell receptor beta chains reported below all come from one sample, sequenced in a study of regulatory T cells. The study's findings and limits: In CD3G-deficient patients, conventional CD4+ T cells were enriched for hydrophobic CDR3 residues at positions 6 and 7.

Which antigens these TCRs recognize remains unknown. The primer mix had 52 TRBV and 13 TRBJ primers. The table came from immunoSEQ multiplex PCR; TCRdb's copy has only in-frame clones and leaves some out. The data show about 34,000 clones, 85% to 95% seen once. Material for sequencing was conventional CD4+ T cells sorted from blood. These TCRs come from a child between 2 and 9 years old with CD3G deficiency.

This clone was recorded only once. Different DNA sequences within this sample yield the same CDR3. CDR3 sequence (DNA): TGTGCCAGCAGTTCTCCAGGACAGGGCGGCCAGCCCCAGCATTTT. Amino acid sequence: CASSSPGQGGQPQHF. The chain has TRBV28 and TRBJ1-5, with 8 bases that match TRBD1. J was trimmed by 7 bases and V by 4 bases; bases with no gene match: 9. CDR3 size: 15 residues. Germline CDR1 MDHEN, CDR2 SYDVKM.

The V gene is TRBV28, the J gene TRBJ2-5; 8 positions match TRBD1. V trimming: 6 bases; J trimming: 4 bases; junction bases outside the gene matches: 4. CDR1 and CDR2 from the germline V gene are MDHEN and SYDVKM. The CDR3 consists of 13 residues. The CDR3 spells CASRGGTGETQYF. CDR3 bases: TGTGCCAGCAGGGGCGGGACAGGAGAGACCCAGTACTTC.

CDR3 sequence (DNA): TGTGCCAGCAGTTTGGGCAAGGTTCCGGGCTACACCTTC. It specifies CASSLGKVPGYTF. The V call is TRBV28, the J call TRBJ1-2; no reliable D call. In germline, CDR1 is MDHEN, CDR2 SYDVKM. V lost 3 bases to trimming and J lost 8 bases, with 13 bases between them. The CDR3 runs 13 residues.

This chain joins TRBV5-1 and TRBJ2-1; D is ambiguous. This CDR3 spans 13 amino acids. Between the trimmed V and J ends, which lost 0 bases and 5 bases, there was a span of 6 bases. The germline V gene encodes CDR1 SGHRS and CDR2 YFSETQ. CDR3: CASSLGLDNEQFF. Written as DNA, the CDR3 is TGCGCCAGCAGCTTGGGGCTTGACAATGAGCAGTTCTTC. Filled out from reference TRBV5-1 and TRBJ2-1, the complete variable domain reads KAGVTQTPRYLIKTRGQQVTLSCSPISGHRSVSWYQQTPGQGLQFLFEYFSETQRNKGNFPGRFSGRQFSNSRSEMNVSTLELGDSALYLCASSLGLDNEQFFGPGTRLTVL.

The chain has TRBV5-1 and TRBJ2-5; TRBD2 matches 12 bases. The J call may be faulty, since TRBJ2-7 better matches the DNA end. CDR1 and CDR2 from the germline V gene are SGHRS and YFSETQ. CDR3 size: 15 residues. The CDR3 DNA reads as TGCGCCAGCAGCCCAGGGGGACTAGCGGGCGGCGAGCAGTACTTC. Its protein product is CASSPGGLAGGEQYF.

CDR3 loop: CASSTGTRYYNEQFF. CDR3 nucleotides: TGTGCCAGCAGTACCGGGACTAGGTACTACAATGAGCAGTTCTTC. The V and J genes are TRBV28 and TRBJ2-1, with 8 bases aligning to TRBD2. The CDR3 sequence is 15 residues long. Germline V CDR1 and CDR2: MDHEN, SYDVKM. The V segment lost 5 bases and the J segment 3 bases; nucleotides outside the gene matches: 6.

The rearrangement links TRBV7-8 to TRBJ2-5; the D is unclear. CDR3 length: 13 amino acids. The V gene lost 5 bases and the J gene lost 3 bases, with 10 bases spanning the gap. The germline V gene encodes CDR1 SGHVS and CDR2 FQNEAQ. The CDR3 DNA sequence: TGTGCCAGCAGCCGGTCTCGGGAAGAGACCCAGTACTTC. Its protein is CASSRSREETQYF.

Concerning this clone itself: The junction differs from germline at one of its ends, possibly a read error. The chain recombines TRBV6-6 with TRBJ1-2; possibly TRBD1 for D (6 bases). The CDR3 is made up of 14 amino acids. Germline CDR1 reads MNHNY; CDR2 reads SVGAGI (reference sequence). The DNA for the CDR3 is TGTGCCGGCAGTTACTCCAGGGGTTCCTATGGCTACACCTTC. Translated: CAGSYSRGSYGYTF.